Shown below are 6 T cell receptor beta chains from a single sample sequenced in a study of T cells expressing NK-cell markers. TCRdb reanalyzed the 5' RACE reads, giving one entry per CDR3 protein sequence and no DNA. The sample yields 550,000 to 600,000 distinct CDR3 sequences, of which the top ten take up about 3.6%. The sequencing sample was made of blood T cells: a sorted CD56 or NKG2C T cell subset, CD4+ or CD8+ T cells, or bulk PBMC T cells (not recorded which). These receptors were collected from a man in his late teens or twenties in good health.

The rearrangement links TRBV27 to TRBJ1-6; no DNA is available, so the TRBD1 call from TCRdb remains unchecked. Germline V lookup: CDR1 MNHEY, CDR2 SMNVEV (reference sequence). The CDR3 consists of 14 residues. CDR3 in amino acids: CASRETGITTPLHF.

This sequence joins TRBV3-1 and TRBJ2-1; without DNA, the TCRdb call of TRBD2 cannot be checked. This CDR3 region has 16 residues. Germline V CDR1 and CDR2: LGHDT, YNNKEL (reference sequence). CDR3 protein: CASSRNLAGGPVEQFF.

The V and J genes are TRBV4-3 and TRBJ1-2. This CDR3 spans 14 amino acids. Germline values: CDR1 LGHNA, CDR2 YSLEER. The CDR3 loop reads CASSQVMGRDGYTF.

The chain combines TRBV12-3 or TRBV12-4 with TRBJ2-1; TCRdb's D call of TRBD2 is untestable without DNA. There are 16 residues in the CDR3. CDR3 loop: CASSLTGAGGGQEQFF.

This CDR3 is CASSSGTGTFF. The chain joins TRBV5-1 to TRBJ1-4; TCRdb lists TRBD1, though no DNA is available to test this call. The germline gives CDR1 SGHRS, CDR2 YFSETQ. The CDR3 extends over 11 amino acids.

The chain employs TRBV5-1 and TRBJ2-3. CDR1 is SGHRS, CDR2 YFSETQ, per germline. CDR3 length equals 16 residues. The CDR3 here is CASSLAGRPTPDTQYF.